This T cell receptor (beta chain) was found in a study of cytomegalovirus exposure and HLA in healthy donors. The study, taken as a whole, reports: The listing of about 150 TCR beta chains classed them as cytomegalovirus-associated.

This clone was detected only a few times. Its specificity is not known. The PCR made use of 60 Vbeta and 13 Jbeta primers. Produced via immunoSEQ multiplex PCR; TCRdb's table is partial and in-frame only. The sample holds approximately 74,000 clones, around 75% seen once. Germline V gene data show CDR1 as SQVTM and CDR2 as ANQGSEA. This CDR3 has 11 amino acids. V gave up 4 bases and J gave up 3 bases, with 6 bases separating them. The chain links TRBV29-1 to TRBJ1-1; D is unresolved. Sequenced sample: PBMCs. The sequence was obtained from a middle-aged woman in good health and CMV-seronegative. The CDR3 DNA is TGCAGCGTTGGAACAGACACTGAAGCTTTCTTT. This translates into CSVGTDTEAFF.